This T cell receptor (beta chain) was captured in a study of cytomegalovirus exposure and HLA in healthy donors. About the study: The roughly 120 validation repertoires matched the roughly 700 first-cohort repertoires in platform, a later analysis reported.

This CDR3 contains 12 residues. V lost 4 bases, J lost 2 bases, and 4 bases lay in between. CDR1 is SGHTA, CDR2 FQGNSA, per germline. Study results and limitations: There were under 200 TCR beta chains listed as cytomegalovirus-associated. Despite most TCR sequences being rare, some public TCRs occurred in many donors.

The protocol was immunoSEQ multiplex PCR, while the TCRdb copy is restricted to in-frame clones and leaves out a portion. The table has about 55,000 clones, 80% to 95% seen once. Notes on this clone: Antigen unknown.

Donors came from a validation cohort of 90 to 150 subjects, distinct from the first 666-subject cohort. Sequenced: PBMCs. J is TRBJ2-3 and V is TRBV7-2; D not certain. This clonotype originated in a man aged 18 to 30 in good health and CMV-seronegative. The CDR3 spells CASSYFTDTQYF. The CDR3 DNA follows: TGTGCCAGCAGCTACTTCACAGATACGCAGTATTTT.